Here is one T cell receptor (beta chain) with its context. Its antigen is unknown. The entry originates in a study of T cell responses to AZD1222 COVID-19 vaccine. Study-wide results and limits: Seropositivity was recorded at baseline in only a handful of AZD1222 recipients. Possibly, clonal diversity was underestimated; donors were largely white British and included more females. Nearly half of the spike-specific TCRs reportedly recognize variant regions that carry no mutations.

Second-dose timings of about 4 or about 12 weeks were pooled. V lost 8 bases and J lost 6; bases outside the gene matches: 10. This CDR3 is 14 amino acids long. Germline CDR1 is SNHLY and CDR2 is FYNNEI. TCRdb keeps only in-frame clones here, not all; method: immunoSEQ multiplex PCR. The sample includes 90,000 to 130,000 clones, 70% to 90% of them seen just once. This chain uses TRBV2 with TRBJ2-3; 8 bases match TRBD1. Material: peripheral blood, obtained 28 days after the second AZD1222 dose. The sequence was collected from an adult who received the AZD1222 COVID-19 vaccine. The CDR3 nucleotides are TGTGCCAGCCTAGGACAGGGTGTACGGGATACGCAGTATTTT. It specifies CASLGQGVRDTQYF.